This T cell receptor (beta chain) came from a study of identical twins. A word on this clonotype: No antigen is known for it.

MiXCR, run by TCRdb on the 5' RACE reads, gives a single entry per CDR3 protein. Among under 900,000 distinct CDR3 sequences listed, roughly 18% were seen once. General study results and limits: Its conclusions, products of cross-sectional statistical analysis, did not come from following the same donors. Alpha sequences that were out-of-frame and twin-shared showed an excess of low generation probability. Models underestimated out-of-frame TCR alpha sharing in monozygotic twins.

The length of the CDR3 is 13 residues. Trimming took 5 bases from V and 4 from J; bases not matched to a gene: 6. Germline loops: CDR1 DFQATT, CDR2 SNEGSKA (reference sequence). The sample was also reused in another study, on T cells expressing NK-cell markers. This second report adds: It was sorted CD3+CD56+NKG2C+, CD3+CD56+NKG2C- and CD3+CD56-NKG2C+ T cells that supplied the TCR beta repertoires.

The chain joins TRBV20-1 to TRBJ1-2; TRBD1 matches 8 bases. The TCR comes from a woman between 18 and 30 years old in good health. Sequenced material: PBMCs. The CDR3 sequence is CSAHPGTGYGYTF. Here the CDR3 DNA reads TGCAGTGCTCACCCCGGGACAGGCTATGGCTACACCTTC.